A selection of T cell receptor beta chains follows, all from one sample in a study of cytotoxic CD8 clonotypes in ibrutinib-treated CLL. Repertoires were generated with immunoSEQ multiplex PCR, while TCRdb's copy carries only in-frame clones and drops some. The sample holds more than 85,000 clones; approximately 80% are singletons and the top ten take approximately 23%. The source was PBMCs, collected after 24 months of ibrutinib treatment. Source of these receptors: a human donor with chronic lymphocytic leukemia. Each CDR3 is given with its conserved first and last residue. The D gene is left open where the match is weak. The size entry is marked missing in some rows and otherwise reads once, few, many or a size class.

clone size: once; D gene: TRBD2; V gene: TRBV29-1; J gene: TRBJ2-3; CDR3 DNA: TGCAGCGTTGAAGTTAGCGGGAGTACAGATACGCAGTATTTT; CDR3 protein: CSVEVSGSTDTQYF
clone size: once; D gene: -; V gene: TRBV28; J gene: TRBJ1-1; CDR3 DNA: TGTGCCAGCAGTTTAACGTCCCTCCCGGACGTAGCTTTCTTT; CDR3 protein: CASSLTSLPDVAFF
clone size: -; D gene: -; V gene: TRBV7-9; J gene: TRBJ2-1; CDR3 DNA: TGTGCCAGCAGCTTATATCAGGGGCAAGCGCACAATGAGCAGTTCTTC; CDR3 protein: CASSLYQGQAHNEQFF
clone size: -; D gene: TRBD1; V gene: TRBV5-1; J gene: TRBJ1-6; CDR3 DNA: TGCGCCAGCAGCCTAGGGACAGGGTCTCCATCACCCCTCCACTTT; CDR3 protein: CASSLGTGSPSPLHF
clone size: -; D gene: -; V gene: TRBV7-9; J gene: TRBJ2-3; CDR3 DNA: TGTGCCAGCAGCCCTATGGGTATGGGCAGCACAGATACGCAGTATTTT; CDR3 protein: CASSPMGMGSTDTQYF
clone size: -; D gene: TRBD1; V gene: TRBV28; J gene: TRBJ1-5; CDR3 DNA: TGTGCCACGCTTCAGGGGGGGCGGTTTAGGCCCCAGCATTTT; CDR3 protein: CATLQGGRFRPQHF
clone size: -; D gene: -; V gene: TRBV6-1; J gene: TRBJ2-7; CDR3 DNA: TGTGCCAGCAGTGAATTGGCAGGACACTCCTACGAGCAGTACTTC; CDR3 protein: CASSELAGHSYEQYF
clone size: few; D gene: -; V gene: TRBV7-2; J gene: TRBJ1-6; CDR3 DNA: TGTGCCAGCAGCTTAGACTATAATTCACCCCTCCACTTT; CDR3 protein: CASSLDYNSPLHF
clone size: -; D gene: -; V gene: TRBV28; J gene: TRBJ2-7; CDR3 DNA: TGTGCCAGCAGCCACGATTCCCCCTACGAGCAGTACTTC; CDR3 protein: CASSHDSPYEQYF
clone size: -; D gene: -; V gene: TRBV27; J gene: TRBJ1-4; CDR3 DNA: TGTGCCAGCAGTTTATCCACGACTAATGAAAAACTGTTTTTT; CDR3 protein: CASSLSTTNEKLFF
clone size: -; D gene: -; V gene: TRBV6-6; J gene: TRBJ2-7; CDR3 DNA: TGTGCCAGCAGTGTTGGCTACGAGCAGTACTTC; CDR3 protein: CASSVGYEQYF
clone size: -; D gene: TRBD2; V gene: TRBV5-4; J gene: TRBJ2-5; CDR3 DNA: TGTGCCAGCAGTCGGCGAGGTAGCGGGAGGGCCTGGGAGACCCAGTACTTC; CDR3 protein: CASSRRGSGRAWETQYF
clone size: few; D gene: -; V gene: TRBV7-9; J gene: TRBJ1-4; CDR3 DNA: TGTGCCAGCAGCTTTGGTCGAGGGTATGAAAAACTGTTTTTT; CDR3 protein: CASSFGRGYEKLFF
clone size: -; D gene: TRBD1; V gene: TRBV5-5; J gene: TRBJ1-4; CDR3 DNA: TGTGCCAGCACTCCTAGACAGGGGGCTGGTTTTAATGAAAAACTGTTTTTT; CDR3 protein: CASTPRQGAGFNEKLFF
clone size: -; D gene: -; V gene: TRBV27; J gene: TRBJ2-7; CDR3 DNA: TGTGCCAGCAGTTTAGTAACGGGCGCTGGGTACGAGCAGTACTTC; CDR3 protein: CASSLVTGAGYEQYF
clone size: -; D gene: -; V gene: TRBV25-1; J gene: TRBJ2-3; CDR3 DNA: TGTGCCAGCAGTGATTGGAGGGGCACAGATACGCAGTATTTT; CDR3 protein: CASSDWRGTDTQYF
clone size: once; D gene: TRBD2; V gene: TRBV30; J gene: TRBJ2-3; CDR3 DNA: TGTGCCTGGAGTGTAAGCTCTAGCGGGGGGAAGGGGCAGTATTTT; CDR3 protein: CAWSVSSSGGKGQYF
clone size: -; D gene: TRBD2; V gene: TRBV5-5; J gene: TRBJ2-1; CDR3 DNA: TGTGCCAGCAGCTCGTACGCCTCTAGCGGGGGAGGGAATGAGCAGTTCTTC; CDR3 protein: CASSSYASSGGGNEQFF
clone size: -; D gene: -; V gene: TRBV18; J gene: TRBJ1-4; CDR3 DNA: TGTGCCAGCTCATCCAACAGGGACTGGAGTTTTTTT; CDR3 protein: CASSSNRDWSFF
clone size: -; D gene: TRBD1; V gene: TRBV9; J gene: TRBJ2-5; CDR3 DNA: TGTGCCAGCAGCGTAGGAGGGGGCGCAGTTGGAGAGACCCAGTACTTC; CDR3 protein: CASSVGGGAVGETQYF
clone size: -; D gene: TRBD1; V gene: TRBV7-9; J gene: TRBJ1-2; CDR3 DNA: TGTGCCAGCAGCCCTCGGTTGGACAGGGGGCCTGGCTACACCTTC; CDR3 protein: CASSPRLDRGPGYTF
clone size: once; D gene: TRBD1; V gene: TRBV5-1; J gene: TRBJ2-3; CDR3 DNA: TGCGCCAGCAGCCTAGGACAGGGGCATACAGATACGCAGTATTTT; CDR3 protein: CASSLGQGHTDTQYF
clone size: -; D gene: -; V gene: TRBV6-1; J gene: TRBJ2-3; CDR3 DNA: TGTGCCAGCAGTATGACAATTTCCACAGATACGCAGTATTTT; CDR3 protein: CASSMTISTDTQYF
clone size: -; D gene: -; V gene: TRBV7-2; J gene: TRBJ2-4; CDR3 DNA: TGTGCCATCGGACTAGCCAAAAACATTCAGTACTTC; CDR3 protein: CAIGLAKNIQYF
clone size: -; D gene: TRBD1; V gene: TRBV5-4; J gene: TRBJ1-2; CDR3 DNA: TGTGCCAGCAGCCGCCAGACAGGGAACTATGGCTACACCTTC; CDR3 protein: CASSRQTGNYGYTF
clone size: once; D gene: TRBD1; V gene: TRBV5-1; J gene: TRBJ2-1; CDR3 DNA: TGCGCCAGCAGCTTGGTATTAACAGGGGGCGGGGATGAGCAGTTCTTC; CDR3 protein: CASSLVLTGGGDEQFF
clone size: -; D gene: -; V gene: TRBV10-3; J gene: TRBJ2-2; CDR3 DNA: TGTGCCATCAGTGACTCTGGGTCGAACACCGGGGAGCTGTTTTTT; CDR3 protein: CAISDSGSNTGELFF
clone size: once; D gene: -; V gene: TRBV20-1; J gene: TRBJ1-1; CDR3 DNA: TGCAGTGGAAGTCGGGTAACTGAAGCTTTCTTT; CDR3 protein: CSGSRVTEAFF
clone size: -; D gene: TRBD2; V gene: TRBV9; J gene: TRBJ2-7; CDR3 DNA: TGTGCCAGCAGCGTGAGAGCGGGAGGGGCCTACGAGCAGTACTTC; CDR3 protein: CASSVRAGGAYEQYF
clone size: -; D gene: TRBD2; V gene: TRBV7-6; J gene: TRBJ2-2; CDR3 DNA: TGTGCCAGCAGCTTTTTACTAGCGGGCGGAGCGAACACCGGGGAGCTGTTTTTT; CDR3 protein: CASSFLLAGGANTGELFF
clone size: -; D gene: -; V gene: TRBV21-1; J gene: TRBJ2-7; CDR3 DNA: TGTGCCAGCAGCGACTACGAGCAGTACTTC; CDR3 protein: CASSDYEQYF